What follows is one T cell receptor (beta chain) and its context. Its antigen has not been determined. Per-base quality was not reported, and no clone a single base away is much larger than it. These data belong to a study of graft-versus-host responses after intestinal transplantation (dated by TCRdb to about 2021). Turning to the overall study: Multivisceral, liver-intestinal, or isolated intestinal transplants were received by the recipients. Every recipient was given anti-thymocyte globulin induction, then maintenance tacrolimus and steroids for 3 to 4 years. Graft-versus-host and host-versus-graft alloreactive T cell clones were tracked in the graft, circulation and bone marrow after intestinal transplantation using bulk TCR-beta CDR3 sequencing. Alloreactive clones were identified by sequencing pre-transplant mixed lymphocyte reaction products and comparing these products with unstimulated pre-transplant donor and recipient T cells. The cohort enrolled 20 to 25 intestinal transplant recipients including one retransplant, and a few patients lacking pretransplant specimens were excluded. Donor T cell macrochimerism was defined as a peak of at least 4% donor T cells among recipient peripheral blood mononuclear cells. Instead of going to the commercial service, samples from a few later patients were sequenced in-house on an Illumina MiSeq and processed with MiXCR. The full study reports these points: Peak levels of circulating GvH clones were associated with declines in HvG clones early after transplant. GvH clones were detected in recipient bone marrow, and some appeared earlier in ileal mucosa or blood, consistent with an intestinal mucosal origin. Conclusions were limited by the relatively low number and heterogeneity of intestinal transplant patients. In the allografts of patients with donor T cell macrochimerism, GvH to HvG T cell clonal ratios were high.

Receptor libraries were prepared by the immunoSEQ multiplex PCR assay. In most patients, genomic DNA was isolated using the Qiagen DNeasy Blood and Tissue Kit and sent frozen to Adaptive Biotechnologies for TCR sequencing. High-throughput TCR-beta CDR3 sequencing of genomic DNA from most patients was performed by Adaptive Biotechnologies. From the authors' description of their analysis: TCR sequencing data for 18 patients were retrieved from Adaptive's ImmunoSEQ software; a few other patients were processed with MiXCR and VDJtools. To correct CD4 versus CD8 sorting errors, any sequence found in both subsets at a frequency ratio below 5:1 was removed. CDR3 nucleotide sequences shared between donor and recipient were removed because the origin of such sequences could not be assigned. To be classed as alloreactive, a clone needed at least 2-fold expansion over unstimulated cells and a minimum CFSE-low frequency of 0.002% (template counts) or 0.001% (read counts). Mappable clones were those detected in sequenced pre-transplant spleen, lymph node, or MLR CFSE-low populations of the donor or recipient. Cumulative frequency of alloreactive clones was calculated as a percentage of all sequences weighted by copy number. TCRdb carries this immuneACCESS record with in-frame sequences only. Its versions omit some clonotypes, under half of them owing to an unresolved V gene in the studies checked, with the rest unexplained. V, J and clone size reflect that table, while D and trimming were determined from the DNA. The sample table holds 86,000 or so clones, of which approximately 90% were seen once. 5% to 6.5% of the sample comes from the top ten.

The time point label corresponds to: cells obtained before transplantation from donor or recipient. CD3+CD4+ and CD3+CD8+ populations were FACS-sorted from unstimulated pre-transplant donor and recipient cells taken from spleen or lymph nodes. This TCR came from a human donor who received an intestinal transplant. The starting material was unstimulated CD8+ T cells sorted from spleen or lymph node cells, obtained before intestinal transplant.

For the CDR3, the sequence is CASTPRGTIHQPQHF. The nucleotides are TGTGCCAGCACCCCCAGGGGGACAATCCATCAGCCCCAGCATTTT. The chain is assembled from TRBV2 and TRBJ1-5, with 7 middle bases fitting TRBD1. The CDR3, from cysteine to phenylalanine, totals 15 residues. Solely the CDR3 DNA is kept, with 45 bases framed from the first base. Sequences SNHLY (CDR1) and FYNNEI (CDR2) are obtained from the germline V gene. From V the trimming removes 7 bases and from J it removes 5 bases, while the gene matches leave 11 bases of the junction unaccounted for.